Here is one T cell receptor beta chain with its context. The sample carries other DNA sequences with the same CDR3. Germline V gives CDR1 GTSNPN, CDR2 SVGIG (reference sequence). The length of the CDR3 is 11 residues. V gave up 2 bases and J gave up 2 bases, with 4 bases separating them. Data came from immunoSEQ multiplex PCR; TCRdb stores just in-frame clones and leaves some out. The data show around 1 million clones, with approximately 76% seen just once and about 1.5% held by the top ten. The entry originates in a study of shared clonotypes between healthy human individuals. The sample taken for sequencing was memory CD4+ T cells sorted from blood. Subset defined: CD45RA-negative fraction. V usage is TRBV30 and J usage is TRBJ2-7; D remains unclear. The receptor was derived from a man between 18 and 35 years old in good health. CDR3 DNA sequence: TGTGCCTGGAGTTCAGCCTACGAGCAGTACTTC. The encoded protein is CAWSSAYEQYF.